The 28 T cell receptor beta chains below come from one sample, sequenced in a study of T-cell memory formation after mild COVID-19. TCRdb analysed the 5' RACE reads with MiXCR anew, one entry per CDR3 protein. Of approximately 190,000 distinct CDR3 sequences detected, about 17% appear once; the ten largest clones hold roughly 2.6%. Sequencing used PBMCs or a T cell subset sorted from them (not recorded which). The receptors stem from an adult woman who had mild COVID-19 (a few samples of this study predate the infection). Cell type and time point are not known.

This clonotype showed up just a few times. The gene calls are TRBV5-6 and TRBJ2-1; 10 bases line up with TRBD2. V gave up 0 bases and J gave up 10 bases; unmatched junction bases: 13. The germline CDR1 and CDR2 sequences are SGHDT and YYEEEE. The CDR3 covers 17 residues. Here the CDR3 reads CASSLGWGTSVIGEQFF. The CDR3 DNA is TGTGCCAGCAGCTTGGGATGGGGGACTAGCGTCATTGGCGAGCAGTTCTTC.

The chain combines TRBV12-3 or TRBV12-4 with TRBJ1-1; D gene unclear. The ends were cut back, 8 bases at V and 1 base at J, with 5 bases in the middle. The CDR3 totals 11 residues. Here the CDR3 reads CASLQNTEAFF. CDR3 coding DNA: TGTGCCAGCCTGCAGAACACTGAAGCTTTCTTT.

The rearrangement uses TRBV7-8 and TRBJ2-7; tentatively, D is TRBD2 (6 bases). CDR1 SGHVS and CDR2 FQNEAQ come from the germline V gene. There are 15 residues in the CDR3. V was clipped by 1 base and J by 2 bases, with 12 bases between them. The CDR3 is CASSLDRGGPYEQYF. The CDR3 nucleotides read TGTGCCAGCAGCTTAGATAGGGGAGGCCCCTACGAGCAGTACTTC.

Only a few counts were recorded for this clonotype. V usage is TRBV11-1 and J usage is TRBJ2-1; 7 nucleotides match TRBD1. The V segment lost 3 bases and the J segment 4 bases; nucleotides outside the gene matches: 6. Germline CDR1 and CDR2: SGHAT and FQDESV (reference sequence). This CDR3 spans 15 amino acids. CDR3 protein: CASSLYATGYNEQFF. The CDR3 DNA is TGTGCCAGCAGCTTGTACGCGACAGGGTACAATGAGCAGTTCTTC.

The chain couples TRBV24-1 to TRBJ2-1, with 11 nucleotides matching TRBD2. Germline values: CDR1 KGHDR, CDR2 SFDVKD. With V trimmed by 4 bases and J by 11 bases, 12 bases remained unmatched. This CDR3 is 16 amino acids long. Here the CDR3 DNA reads TGTGCCACCAGTGACTCAATAGCGGGGGGGATGAGTAAGCAGTTCTTC. Translated, it gives CATSDSIAGGMSKQFF.

This clonotype occurred many times. This chain uses TRBV7-2 with TRBJ2-5; D unresolved. V was shortened by 4 bases and J by 5 bases, with 8 bases between the two germline ends. The CDR3 contains 12 residues. Germline CDR1 reads SGHTA; CDR2 reads FQGNSA. CDR3 DNA: TGTGCCAGCAGCTCCTTCGGGGAGACCCAGTACTTC. This gives the protein CASSSFGETQYF.

This clonotype was observed many times. The chain joins TRBV6-5 to TRBJ1-5, with D hard to call. The CDR3 has 13 amino acids. Germline values: CDR1 MNHEY, CDR2 SVGAGI. Trimming removed 5 bases at V and 4 bases at J, with 9 bases between. The CDR3 region has the DNA TGTGCCAGCAGTACCCAGCAAAATCAGCCCCAGCATTTT. Translating it yields CASSTQQNQPQHF.

V is TRBV7-8 and J is TRBJ2-3; 9 bases align to TRBD2. Germline V gives CDR1 SGHVS, CDR2 FQNEAQ. V shed 4 bases and J 2 bases; nucleotides not matched to a gene: 10. This CDR3 has 17 amino acids. The chain's CDR3 is CASSSIFGGRATDTQYF. CDR3 bases: TGTGCCAGCAGCTCCATCTTTGGCGGGAGGGCCACAGATACGCAGTATTTT.

The chain recombines TRBV29-1 with TRBJ1-3; D remains ambiguous. This CDR3 comprises 15 residues. V lost 4 bases, J lost 0 bases, and 13 bases lay in between. The germline CDR1 and CDR2 sequences are SQVTM and ANQGSEA. The CDR3 region is CSVADRSLSGNTIYF. The CDR3 bases are TGCAGCGTTGCCGACCGGAGCCTCTCTGGAAACACCATATATTTT.

This chain links TRBV29-1 with TRBJ1-2; possible D gene TRBD1, 6 bases. Germline loops: CDR1 SQVTM, CDR2 ANQGSEA. The CDR3 is 11 amino acids. V was cut by 5 bases and J by 8 bases, with 12 bases left in between. The CDR3 sequence is CSVRGGDGYTF. The CDR3 nucleotides read TGCAGCGTTCGAGGGGGGGACGGCTACACCTTC.

This clonotype came up many times. The chain has TRBV5-1 and TRBJ2-3, with TRBD2 matching over 9 bases. V lost 1 base and J lost 9; bases outside the gene matches: 3. CDR1 SGHRS and CDR2 YFSETQ come from the germline V gene. The CDR3 sequence is 13 residues long. This chain's CDR3 is CASSLQSGGTQYF. CDR3 bases: TGCGCCAGCAGCTTGCAGAGCGGGGGGACGCAGTATTTT. Full variable domain (outside the CDR3, taken from reference TRBV5-1 and TRBJ2-3): KAGVTQTPRYLIKTRGQQVTLSCSPISGHRSVSWYQQTPGQGLQFLFEYFSETQRNKGNFPGRFSGRQFSNSRSEMNVSTLELGDSALYLCASSLQSGGTQYFGPGTRLTVL.

This clonotype came up a few times. This chain uses TRBV4-3 with TRBJ2-6; 7 nucleotides align to TRBD1. The V and J ends lost 4 bases and 0 bases, in that order; junction bases with no gene match: 9. Germline CDR1 LGHNA, CDR2 YSLEER. The length of the CDR3 is 18 residues. CDR3 amino acids: CASSPQPTGRSGANVLTF. CDR3 in DNA: TGCGCCAGCAGCCCGCAGCCGACAGGGCGCTCTGGGGCCAACGTCCTGACTTTC.

The chain joins TRBV5-5 to TRBJ2-7; D is ambiguous. Germline V gene data show CDR1 as SGHKS and CDR2 as YYEKEE (reference sequence). Trimming took off 4 bases at V and 3 bases at J, with 11 bases between the two ends. This CDR3 has 13 residues. CDR3 amino acids: CASSMLGFYEQYF. The CDR3 coding sequence is TGTGCCAGCAGCATGCTCGGCTTCTACGAGCAGTACTTC.

This clonotype appeared a few times. The chain employs TRBV7-3 and TRBJ2-1, with D perhaps TRBD1 or TRBD2 (6 bases each). Germline values: CDR1 SGHTA, CDR2 FQGTGA. Trimming shortened V by 2 bases and J by 0 bases, and 14 bases separated the two germline ends. There are 17 residues in the CDR3. CDR3 DNA: TGTGCCAGCAGCTTACAGGGGCTAGCGAGCTCCTACAATGAGCAGTTCTTC. Residues: CASSLQGLASSYNEQFF.

The table lists this clonotype with a few counts. This chain links TRBV11-2 with TRBJ1-2; D gene unclear. V was trimmed by 1 base and J by 5 bases, leaving 8 bases between them. CDR3 size: 13 residues. CDR1 is SGHAT and CDR2 is FQNNGV in the germline V gene. CDR3 amino acids: CASSLGAAYGYTF. The CDR3 bases are TGTGCCAGCAGCTTAGGGGCGGCTTATGGCTACACCTTC.

The J gene is TRBJ2-1, the V gene TRBV30; tentative D call: TRBD1 (5 bases). The CDR3 totals 14 residues. Between the trimmed V and J ends, which lost 2 bases and 6 bases, there was a span of 14 bases. Germline values: CDR1 GTSNPN, CDR2 SVGIG (reference sequence). CDR3 sequence reads: CAWSLGAAPNEQFF. DNA of the CDR3: TGTGCCTGGAGTCTAGGGGCCGCTCCCAATGAGCAGTTCTTC.

This clonotype turned up a few times. The gene calls are TRBV7-2 and TRBJ1-1; D is uncertain. Per the germline V gene, CDR1 is SGHTA and CDR2 is FQGNSA. V lost 2 bases and J lost 0, with 7 bases in between. The CDR3 has 14 amino acids. The DNA for the CDR3 is TGTGCCAGCAGCTTAACAGAGATGAACACTGAAGCTTTCTTT. It encodes CASSLTEMNTEAFF.

The chain recombines TRBV2 with TRBJ2-1, with 13 positions matching TRBD2. CDR1 is SNHLY and CDR2 is FYNNEI in the germline V gene. V gave up 4 bases and J gave up 6 bases; unmatched junction bases: 3. The CDR3 totals 15 residues. The CDR3 sequence is CASSGTSGSGNEQFF. The CDR3 DNA is TGTGCCAGCAGTGGGACTAGCGGGAGTGGCAATGAGCAGTTCTTC.

The chain recombines TRBV12-3 or TRBV12-4 with TRBJ2-1, with 14 bases aligning to TRBD2. This CDR3 has 16 residues. Trimming at V came to 2 bases and at J to 10 bases, leaving 7 bases not matched to a gene. The CDR3 reads CASSLPGTSGSREQFF. Written as DNA, the CDR3 is TGTGCCAGCAGTTTACCCGGGACTAGCGGGAGTAGGGAGCAGTTCTTC.

V is TRBV20-1 and J is TRBJ2-1, with D perhaps matching TRBD2 (6 bases). With 4 bases removed from V and 6 bases from J, the gap between germline ends came to 19 bases. CDR3 length: 15 residues. Germline V lookup: CDR1 DFQATT, CDR2 SNEGSKA (reference sequence). CDR3 in DNA: TGCAGTGCTAAGGGACTCCGCCTGGGGATCAATGAGCAGTTCTTC. Translating it yields CSAKGLRLGINEQFF.

In this sample, this clonotype turned up a few times. The rearrangement uses TRBV7-8 and TRBJ2-1, with 7 bases aligning to TRBD2. Trimming at V came to 5 bases and at J to 3 bases, leaving 10 bases not matched to a gene. The CDR3 length is 16 residues. Germline loops: CDR1 SGHVS, CDR2 FQNEAQ. The CDR3 region has the DNA TGTGCCAGCAGCCCGCTCACTAGCGCGGGCTACAATGAGCAGTTCTTC. Protein: CASSPLTSAGYNEQFF.

This clonotype was picked up a small number of times. J is TRBJ2-1 and V is TRBV4-1, with a tentative D call TRBD1 (6 bases). Germline lookup yields CDR1 MGHRA and CDR2 YSYEKL. This CDR3 has 16 residues. Deletions cut 3 bases from V and 0 bases from J, with 12 bases between. The CDR3: CASSQQTGNSYNEQFF. The CDR3 DNA reads as TGCGCCAGCAGCCAGCAAACAGGGAACTCCTACAATGAGCAGTTCTTC.

The chain combines TRBV20-1 with TRBJ2-6; D is undetermined. Trimming took off 0 bases at V and 1 base at J, with 7 bases between the two ends. CDR1 DFQATT and CDR2 SNEGSKA come from the germline V gene (reference sequence). The length of the CDR3 is 15 residues. The CDR3 nucleotides read TGCAGTGCTAGAGATCTGGGGTCTGGGGCCAACGTCCTGACTTTC. Protein: CSARDLGSGANVLTF.

This clonotype occurred a few times. The rearrangement uses TRBV6-6 and TRBJ2-5; 8 bases are a match to TRBD2. Germline trimming cut 4 bases from V and 0 bases from J; bases unmatched to any gene: 7. Germline V gene data show CDR1 as MNHNY and CDR2 as SVGAGI (reference sequence). CDR3 length: 16 residues. The CDR3 coding sequence is TGTGCCAGCAGTTCAGTAGCGGGGAATTACCAAGAGACCCAGTACTTC. Translating it yields CASSSVAGNYQETQYF.

The chain is built from TRBV7-9 and TRBJ2-7, with TRBD1 matching 8 bases. The CDR3 loop spans 16 amino acids. CDR1 SEHNR and CDR2 FQNEAQ come from the germline V gene (reference sequence). Germline trimming cut 1 base from V and 0 bases from J; bases unmatched to any gene: 5. The DNA of the CDR3 is TGTGCCAGCAGCTTAGACCCCGGACAGGGCTCCTACGAGCAGTACTTC. Protein product: CASSLDPGQGSYEQYF.

This clonotype showed up just a few times. The chain recombines TRBV20-1 with TRBJ1-1; 9 bases agree with TRBD1. CDR1 and CDR2 from the germline V gene are DFQATT and SNEGSKA (reference sequence). This CDR3 is built from 12 residues. After removal of 4 bases from V and 10 bases from J, the junction contained 7 bases not matched to a gene. CDR3 loop: CSATDRGMAAFF. In nucleotides, the CDR3 is TGCAGTGCTACTGACAGGGGGATGGCAGCTTTCTTT.

In this sample, this clonotype turned up a few times. The rearrangement joins TRBV11-2 to TRBJ1-3, with D hard to call. V lost 5 bases, J lost 0 bases, and 11 bases lay in between. In germline, CDR1 is SGHAT, CDR2 FQNNGV. The CDR3 spans 15 residues. DNA of the CDR3: TGTGCCAGCAGCCTGCCATGGAGCTCTGGAAACACCATATATTTT. Its protein is CASSLPWSSGNTIYF.

The table lists this clonotype with a few counts. CDR3 sequence reads: CASSQLTGSNTEAFF. For the CDR3, the DNA is TGTGCCAGCAGCCAATTGACAGGGTCGAACACTGAAGCTTTCTTT. The chain couples TRBV4-2 to TRBJ1-1; 7 nucleotides line up with TRBD1. CDR1 is LGHNA, CDR2 YNFKEQ, per germline. The CDR3 consists of 15 residues. V gave up 2 bases and J gave up 1 base; unmatched junction bases: 4.